The rows below give T cell receptor beta chains drawn from one sample of a study of shared clonotypes between healthy human individuals. Only in-frame clones appear in the TCRdb table, and some are missing; sequencing was by immunoSEQ multiplex PCR. The top ten clones hold approximately 12% of a sample with 400,000 to 550,000 clones, around 80% of them seen once. Sequences were obtained from PBMCs. Every receptor here comes from a woman in her 40s in good health. Some clones in this sample may be carry-over from other donors' samples. Both conserved end residues are part of each CDR3. Each record gives: J gene, V gene, D gene, clone size, CDR3 DNA, CDR3 protein. D genes are given only for firm matches. The listing skips clone size in some rows; elsewhere it reads once, few, many or a size class.

j_call: TRBJ1-2; v_call: TRBV9; d_call: TRBD1; clone_size: once; cdr3_nt: TGTGCCAGCAGTAAGCAGGGGGTTGACTATGGCTACACCTTC; cdr3_aa: CASSKQGVDYGYTF
j_call: TRBJ2-5; v_call: TRBV7-9; d_call: .; clone_size: .; cdr3_nt: TGTGCCAGCAGCAGATACGGGGGCCAAGAGACCCAGTACTTC; cdr3_aa: CASSRYGGQETQYF
j_call: TRBJ1-2; v_call: TRBV11-2; d_call: .; clone_size: .; cdr3_nt: TGTGCCAGCAGCGCCGGGAGGAACTATGGCTACACCTTC; cdr3_aa: CASSAGRNYGYTF
j_call: TRBJ2-2; v_call: TRBV27; d_call: TRBD1; clone_size: .; cdr3_nt: TGTGCCAGCAAACCCGGGACAGGGAACACCGGGGAGCTGTTTTTT; cdr3_aa: CASKPGTGNTGELFF
j_call: TRBJ2-6; v_call: TRBV9; d_call: .; clone_size: .; cdr3_nt: TGTGCCAGCAGCGTAGGCACCTCTGGGGCCAACGTCCTGACTTTC; cdr3_aa: CASSVGTSGANVLTF
j_call: TRBJ2-2; v_call: TRBV5-1; d_call: .; clone_size: .; cdr3_nt: TGCGCCAGCATGGTAGCCCCCACCGGGGAGCTGTTTTTT; cdr3_aa: CASMVAPTGELFF
j_call: TRBJ2-5; v_call: TRBV9; d_call: TRBD2; clone_size: .; cdr3_nt: TGTGCCAGCAGCGCGAACTCGTGGCGGGGGGAGACCCAGTACTTC; cdr3_aa: CASSANSWRGETQYF
j_call: TRBJ1-1; v_call: TRBV5-8; d_call: .; clone_size: .; cdr3_nt: TGTGCCAGCAGCTCCGGTAGGGGAGCTTTCTTT; cdr3_aa: CASSSGRGAFF
j_call: TRBJ2-3; v_call: TRBV28; d_call: .; clone_size: .; cdr3_nt: TGTGCCAGCAGTCTCCGGGACTGGAGCACAGATACGCAGTATTTT; cdr3_aa: CASSLRDWSTDTQYF
j_call: TRBJ2-7; v_call: TRBV15; d_call: TRBD2; clone_size: many; cdr3_nt: TGTGCCACCCAACGGGAGGGCCGGCACGAGCAGTACTTC; cdr3_aa: CATQREGRHEQYF
j_call: TRBJ2-7; v_call: TRBV19; d_call: .; clone_size: once; cdr3_nt: TGTGCCAGTAGTATTGGAGGAGGGTACGAGCAGTACTTC; cdr3_aa: CASSIGGGYEQYF
j_call: TRBJ1-5; v_call: TRBV19; d_call: .; clone_size: .; cdr3_nt: TGTGCCAGTAGTATAACCGGGAGGGAATATCAGCCCCAGCATTTT; cdr3_aa: CASSITGREYQPQHF
j_call: TRBJ2-7; v_call: TRBV28; d_call: TRBD2; clone_size: .; cdr3_nt: TGTGCCAGCAGTTATTTATTCCTAGCCGGGACTAGCGGGAGGGCCCTCTACGAGCAGTACTTC; cdr3_aa: CASSYLFLAGTSGRALYEQYF
j_call: TRBJ2-7; v_call: TRBV7-2; d_call: TRBD1; clone_size: .; cdr3_nt: TGTGCCAGCAGCCCGACTCGGACAGGGTGGAACTACGAGCAGTACTTC; cdr3_aa: CASSPTRTGWNYEQYF
j_call: TRBJ2-7; v_call: TRBV11-2; d_call: TRBD2; clone_size: .; cdr3_nt: TGTGCCAGCAGGAACTGGGGGGGAAGCTCCTACGAGCAGTACTTC; cdr3_aa: CASRNWGGSSYEQYF
j_call: TRBJ2-3; v_call: TRBV9; d_call: .; clone_size: .; cdr3_nt: TGTGCCAGCAGCGGGAGTTTGACAGATACGCAGTATTTT; cdr3_aa: CASSGSLTDTQYF
j_call: TRBJ2-6; v_call: TRBV6-1; d_call: .; clone_size: .; cdr3_nt: TGTGCCAGCAGTGAACGGTGGGGCGGGGCCAACGTCCTGACTTTC; cdr3_aa: CASSERWGGANVLTF
j_call: TRBJ2-5; v_call: TRBV14; d_call: .; clone_size: few; cdr3_nt: TGTGCCAGCCAACAAGTGGGCGGGGAGACCCAGTACTTC; cdr3_aa: CASQQVGGETQYF
j_call: TRBJ2-7; v_call: TRBV27; d_call: TRBD2; clone_size: few; cdr3_nt: TGTGCCAGCAGTCCGGGACTAGCGAGCCACGAGCAGTACTTC; cdr3_aa: CASSPGLASHEQYF
j_call: TRBJ2-3; v_call: TRBV11-2; d_call: .; clone_size: once; cdr3_nt: TGTGCCAGCAGCTTATGGTTCGGGACAGATACGCAGTATTTT; cdr3_aa: CASSLWFGTDTQYF